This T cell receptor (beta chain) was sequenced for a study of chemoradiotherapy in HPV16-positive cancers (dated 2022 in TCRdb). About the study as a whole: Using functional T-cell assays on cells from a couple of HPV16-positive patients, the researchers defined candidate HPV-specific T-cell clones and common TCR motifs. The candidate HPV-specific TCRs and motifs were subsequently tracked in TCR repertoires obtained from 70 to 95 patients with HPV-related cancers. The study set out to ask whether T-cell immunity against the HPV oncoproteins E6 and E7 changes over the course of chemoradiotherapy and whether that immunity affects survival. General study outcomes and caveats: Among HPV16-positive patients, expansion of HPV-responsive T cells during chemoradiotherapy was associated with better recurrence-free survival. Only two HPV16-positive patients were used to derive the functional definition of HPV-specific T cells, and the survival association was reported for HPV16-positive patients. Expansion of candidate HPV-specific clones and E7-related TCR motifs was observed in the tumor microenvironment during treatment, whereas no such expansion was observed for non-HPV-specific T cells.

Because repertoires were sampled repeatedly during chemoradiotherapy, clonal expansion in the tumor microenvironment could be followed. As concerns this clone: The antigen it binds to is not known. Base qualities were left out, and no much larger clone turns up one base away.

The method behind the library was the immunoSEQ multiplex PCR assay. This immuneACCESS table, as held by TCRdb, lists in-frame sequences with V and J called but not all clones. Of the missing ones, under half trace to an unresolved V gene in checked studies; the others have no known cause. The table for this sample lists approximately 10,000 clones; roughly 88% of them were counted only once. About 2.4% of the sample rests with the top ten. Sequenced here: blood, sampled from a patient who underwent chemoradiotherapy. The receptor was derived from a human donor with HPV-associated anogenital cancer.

The nucleotides are TGTGCCAGCAGATCACAGGGGTCGGACTACGAGCAGTACTTC. Its translation reads: CASRSQGSDYEQYF. Here the chain combines TRBV5-5 and TRBJ2-7, and 7 junction bases match TRBD1. V loses 5 bases at its end and J loses 3 bases; junction bases beyond the gene matches: 8. CDR1 is given as SGHKS and CDR2 as YYEKEE, both from the germline V gene (reference sequence). CDR3 length: 14 amino acids, cysteine to phenylalanine. Just the 42-base CDR3 DNA is kept, in frame starting at base 1.